The rows below give T cell receptor beta chains drawn from one sample of a study of technical replicates of blood from several donors. Sequencing was performed with immunoSEQ multiplex PCR; in TCRdb, only in-frame clones are kept and a portion is missing. The sample consists of under 85,000 clones, 90% to 95% of them appearing once. Sequenced: T cells isolated from PBMCs. The receptors derive from a human donor in good health. CDR3s include the opening cysteine and the closing phenylalanine or tryptophan. Fields, in order: clone size, J gene, V gene, D gene, CDR3 protein, CDR3 DNA. The D gene is left open where the match is weak. Not every row has a clone size; where given, it reads once, few, many or a size class.

clone_size: .
j_call: TRBJ2-7
v_call: TRBV5-1
d_call: .
cdr3_aa: CARESGDVYF
cdr3_nt: TGCGCCAGAGAATCAGGGGATGTGTACTTC

clone_size: .
j_call: TRBJ1-5
v_call: TRBV5-1
d_call: .
cdr3_aa: CASSQQGDQPQHF
cdr3_nt: TGCGCCAGCAGCCAACAGGGTGATCAGCCCCAGCATTTT

clone_size: .
j_call: TRBJ2-3
v_call: TRBV4-1
d_call: TRBD2
cdr3_aa: CASSQVRGLYTDTQYF
cdr3_nt: TGCGCCAGCAGCCAAGTTAGGGGACTATACACAGATACGCAGTATTTT

clone_size: .
j_call: TRBJ2-7
v_call: TRBV2
d_call: TRBD1
cdr3_aa: CASRRDRESEQYF
cdr3_nt: TGTGCCAGCAGGAGGGACAGGGAAAGCGAGCAGTACTTC

clone_size: .
j_call: TRBJ2-1
v_call: TRBV18
d_call: .
cdr3_aa: CASSPASSYNEQFF
cdr3_nt: TGTGCCAGCTCACCAGCCAGCTCCTACAATGAGCAGTTCTTC

clone_size: .
j_call: TRBJ1-1
v_call: TRBV28
d_call: TRBD1
cdr3_aa: CASNDRRGHVVEAFF
cdr3_nt: TGTGCCAGCAACGATCGGAGGGGGCATGTTGTTGAAGCTTTCTTT

clone_size: .
j_call: TRBJ1-1
v_call: TRBV11-3
d_call: .
cdr3_aa: CASSPPGSLNTEAFF
cdr3_nt: TGTGCCAGCAGCCCGCCCGGGAGTCTGAACACTGAAGCTTTCTTT

clone_size: .
j_call: TRBJ2-2
v_call: TRBV4-1
d_call: TRBD2
cdr3_aa: CASSPQIAGTGELFF
cdr3_nt: TGCGCCAGCAGCCCCCAAATAGCGGGAACCGGGGAGCTGTTTTTT

clone_size: .
j_call: TRBJ2-7
v_call: TRBV18
d_call: TRBD1
cdr3_aa: CASSPLGQGAEEQYF
cdr3_nt: TGTGCCAGCTCACCATTGGGACAGGGGGCGGAAGAGCAGTACTTC

clone_size: .
j_call: TRBJ1-6
v_call: TRBV7-9
d_call: .
cdr3_aa: CASSPRSQGNSPLHF
cdr3_nt: TGTGCCAGCAGCCCGCGGTCCCAAGGCAATTCACCCCTCCACTTT

clone_size: .
j_call: TRBJ2-7
v_call: TRBV7-8
d_call: TRBD1
cdr3_aa: CASSRLPGQGSEQYF
cdr3_nt: TGTGCCAGCAGTCGCCTGCCGGGACAGGGTTCCGAGCAGTACTTC

clone_size: few
j_call: TRBJ1-5
v_call: TRBV19
d_call: TRBD1
cdr3_aa: CASSWTGNQPQHF
cdr3_nt: TGTGCCAGTAGCTGGACAGGGAATCAGCCCCAGCATTTT

clone_size: .
j_call: TRBJ2-7
v_call: TRBV19
d_call: .
cdr3_aa: CASSIGGGPTYEQYF
cdr3_nt: TGTGCCAGTAGTATCGGGGGAGGTCCAACCTACGAGCAGTACTTC

clone_size: .
j_call: TRBJ1-3
v_call: TRBV19
d_call: .
cdr3_aa: CASSTPRVSGNTIYF
cdr3_nt: TGTGCCAGTAGTACTCCCCGGGTTTCTGGAAACACCATATATTTT

clone_size: .
j_call: TRBJ2-7
v_call: TRBV19
d_call: .
cdr3_aa: CASSLGAGDYEQYF
cdr3_nt: TGTGCCAGTAGTCTAGGGGCAGGGGACTACGAGCAGTACTTC

clone_size: .
j_call: TRBJ1-1
v_call: TRBV11-2
d_call: .
cdr3_aa: CASSPRQDTEAFF
cdr3_nt: TGTGCCAGCAGCCCCAGACAAGACACTGAAGCTTTCTTT

clone_size: .
j_call: TRBJ1-1
v_call: TRBV5-1
d_call: TRBD1
cdr3_aa: CASSLGPGQGHMNTEAFF
cdr3_nt: TGCGCCAGCAGCTTAGGCCCCGGACAGGGACACATGAACACTGAAGCTTTCTTT

clone_size: .
j_call: TRBJ2-5
v_call: TRBV5-8
d_call: .
cdr3_aa: CASSTRLEAVVVTQYF
cdr3_nt: TGTGCCAGCAGCACCCGACTGGAAGCGGTCGTGGTGACCCAGTACTTC

clone_size: .
j_call: TRBJ2-3
v_call: TRBV28
d_call: TRBD2
cdr3_aa: CASTGLAGALDTQYF
cdr3_nt: TGTGCCAGCACAGGACTAGCGGGAGCATTAGATACGCAGTATTTT

clone_size: .
j_call: TRBJ1-5
v_call: TRBV19
d_call: .
cdr3_aa: CASSIEPQGVQPQHF
cdr3_nt: TGTGCCAGTAGTATCGAACCCCAAGGGGTACAGCCCCAGCATTTT

clone_size: .
j_call: TRBJ1-1
v_call: TRBV9
d_call: .
cdr3_aa: CASSSRQNTEAFF
cdr3_nt: TGTGCCAGCAGCTCTCGACAGAACACTGAAGCTTTCTTT

clone_size: .
j_call: TRBJ2-7
v_call: TRBV19
d_call: .
cdr3_aa: CASSIVDREGYEQYF
cdr3_nt: TGTGCCAGTAGTATCGTGGACAGGGAGGGCTACGAGCAGTACTTC

clone_size: .
j_call: TRBJ2-1
v_call: TRBV5-1
d_call: TRBD2
cdr3_aa: CASSPLAGGSHNEQFF
cdr3_nt: TGCGCCAGCAGCCCACTAGCGGGGGGCAGTCACAATGAGCAGTTCTTC

clone_size: .
j_call: TRBJ1-2
v_call: TRBV6-5
d_call: .
cdr3_aa: CASRREDMPLYGYTF
cdr3_nt: TGTGCCAGCAGGCGGGAGGACATGCCTCTCTATGGCTACACCTTC

clone_size: few
j_call: TRBJ1-5
v_call: TRBV5-6
d_call: .
cdr3_aa: CASSLRDSWIQPQHF
cdr3_nt: TGTGCCAGCAGCTTAAGGGACTCCTGGATTCAGCCCCAGCATTTT

clone_size: .
j_call: TRBJ1-2
v_call: TRBV28
d_call: TRBD1
cdr3_aa: CASSFLTGQNGYTF
cdr3_nt: TGTGCCAGCAGTTTCCTTACGGGACAGAATGGCTACACCTTC

clone_size: .
j_call: TRBJ1-2
v_call: TRBV2
d_call: TRBD1
cdr3_aa: CASSEETGDGYTF
cdr3_nt: TGTGCCAGCAGTGAGGAGACAGGGGATGGCTACACCTTC

clone_size: .
j_call: TRBJ2-3
v_call: TRBV5-1
d_call: TRBD1
cdr3_aa: CASSPGTGITDTQYF
cdr3_nt: TGCGCCAGCAGCCCCGGGACAGGAATAACAGATACGCAGTATTTT

clone_size: .
j_call: TRBJ1-1
v_call: TRBV6-1
d_call: .
cdr3_aa: CASSLRGSETKAFF
cdr3_nt: TGTGCCAGCAGTCTCCGGGGGTCGGAAACCAAAGCTTTCTTT

clone_size: .
j_call: TRBJ2-1
v_call: TRBV28
d_call: TRBD2
cdr3_aa: CASSLRLASGRGIYNEQFF
cdr3_nt: TGTGCCAGCAGTTTACGATTGGCTAGCGGGAGGGGGATATACAATGAGCAGTTCTTC

clone_size: once
j_call: TRBJ1-2
v_call: TRBV15
d_call: .
cdr3_aa: CASARSREGGYTF
cdr3_nt: TGTGCCTCAGCACGGAGCAGGGAGGGCGGCTACACCTTC

clone_size: .
j_call: TRBJ1-2
v_call: TRBV6-5
d_call: TRBD1
cdr3_aa: CASSYRDRVHGYTF
cdr3_nt: TGTGCCAGCAGTTACCGGGACAGGGTTCATGGCTACACCTTC

clone_size: .
j_call: TRBJ2-7
v_call: TRBV27
d_call: .
cdr3_aa: CASSLGAGASYEQYF
cdr3_nt: TGTGCCAGCAGTTTGGGAGCAGGGGCGTCCTACGAGCAGTACTTC

clone_size: .
j_call: TRBJ1-2
v_call: TRBV4-1
d_call: TRBD1
cdr3_aa: CASSQGEGTGGYGYTF
cdr3_nt: TGCGCCAGCAGCCAAGGAGAGGGGACAGGGGGGTATGGCTACACCTTC

clone_size: few
j_call: TRBJ2-7
v_call: TRBV19
d_call: .
cdr3_aa: CASSPRGEGLDEQYF
cdr3_nt: TGTGCCAGTAGTCCCCGGGGTGAAGGGCTTGACGAGCAGTACTTC

clone_size: .
j_call: TRBJ2-7
v_call: TRBV4-1
d_call: .
cdr3_aa: CASSQDELRGYEQYF
cdr3_nt: TGCGCCAGCAGCCAAGATGAGCTACGAGGGTACGAGCAGTACTTC

clone_size: .
j_call: TRBJ2-1
v_call: TRBV5-1
d_call: TRBD2
cdr3_aa: CASSLEGLASNEQFF
cdr3_nt: TGCGCCAGCAGCTTGGAGGGACTAGCTTCCAATGAGCAGTTCTTC

clone_size: .
j_call: TRBJ1-1
v_call: TRBV28
d_call: .
cdr3_aa: CASRPDGYTEAFF
cdr3_nt: TGTGCCAGCAGACCTGACGGGTACACTGAAGCTTTCTTT

clone_size: .
j_call: TRBJ1-1
v_call: TRBV7-2
d_call: .
cdr3_aa: CASSCFFPLSDCTEAFF
cdr3_nt: TGTGCCAGCAGCTGCTTTTTTCCCCTCTCAGACTGCACTGAAGCTTTCTTT

clone_size: few
j_call: TRBJ1-2
v_call: TRBV2
d_call: .
cdr3_aa: CASSGGGHYGYTF
cdr3_nt: TGTGCCAGCAGTGGGGGGGGACACTATGGCTACACCTTC

clone_size: .
j_call: TRBJ2-1
v_call: TRBV7-9
d_call: TRBD2
cdr3_aa: CASSIGLAANNEQFF
cdr3_nt: TGTGCCAGCAGCATAGGACTAGCGGCAAACAATGAGCAGTTCTTC

clone_size: .
j_call: TRBJ2-4
v_call: TRBV5-1
d_call: TRBD1
cdr3_aa: CASSIGQGVAKNIQYF
cdr3_nt: TGCGCCAGCAGCATAGGACAGGGGGTAGCCAAAAACATTCAGTACTTC

clone_size: .
j_call: TRBJ2-1
v_call: TRBV7-6
d_call: TRBD2
cdr3_aa: CASSSLFIARREGTEQFF
cdr3_nt: TGTGCCAGCAGCTCACTTTTTATAGCACGGCGGGAGGGGACGGAGCAGTTCTTC

clone_size: .
j_call: TRBJ1-5
v_call: TRBV6-5
d_call: .
cdr3_aa: CASRPGGRVQPQHF
cdr3_nt: TGTGCCAGCAGACCAGGTGGGCGAGTTCAGCCCCAGCATTTT

clone_size: .
j_call: TRBJ2-3
v_call: TRBV6-1
d_call: TRBD2
cdr3_aa: CASSEAGGFADTQYF
cdr3_nt: TGTGCCAGCAGTGAAGCGGGAGGGTTTGCAGATACGCAGTATTTT

clone_size: .
j_call: TRBJ1-2
v_call: TRBV7-9
d_call: TRBD1
cdr3_aa: CASNDWTGGGYTF
cdr3_nt: TGTGCCAGCAACGATTGGACAGGCGGAGGCTACACCTTC

clone_size: .
j_call: TRBJ2-4
v_call: TRBV4-2
d_call: .
cdr3_aa: CASSQGLAKNIQYF
cdr3_nt: TGTGCCAGCAGCCAGGGACTAGCCAAAAACATTCAGTACTTC

clone_size: .
j_call: TRBJ2-7
v_call: TRBV7-2
d_call: TRBD2
cdr3_aa: CASSITSGASYEQYF
cdr3_nt: TGTGCCAGCAGCATTACTAGCGGTGCCTCCTACGAGCAGTACTTC

clone_size: .
j_call: TRBJ2-7
v_call: TRBV10-3
d_call: .
cdr3_aa: CAISEGTSPSLSYEQYF
cdr3_nt: TGTGCCATCAGCGAAGGGACAAGCCCAAGTCTCTCCTACGAGCAGTACTTC

clone_size: .
j_call: TRBJ1-1
v_call: TRBV7-9
d_call: TRBD1
cdr3_aa: CASSSGQGALLNEAFF
cdr3_nt: TGTGCCAGCAGCTCCGGACAGGGGGCGCTTTTAAACGAAGCTTTCTTT

clone_size: .
j_call: TRBJ1-2
v_call: TRBV30
d_call: TRBD1
cdr3_aa: CAWSVGTGRRNGYTF
cdr3_nt: TGTGCCTGGAGTGTGGGGACAGGTCGCCGGAATGGCTACACCTTC

clone_size: once
j_call: TRBJ1-6
v_call: TRBV7-2
d_call: .
cdr3_aa: CASSPTPSSYNSPLHF
cdr3_nt: TGTGCCAGCAGCCCCACACCCAGCTCCTATAATTCACCCCTCCACTTT

clone_size: .
j_call: TRBJ2-1
v_call: TRBV12-5
d_call: .
cdr3_aa: CASGLVTGGSYEQFF
cdr3_nt: TGTGCTAGTGGTTTGGTAACGGGGGGCTCTTATGAGCAGTTCTTC